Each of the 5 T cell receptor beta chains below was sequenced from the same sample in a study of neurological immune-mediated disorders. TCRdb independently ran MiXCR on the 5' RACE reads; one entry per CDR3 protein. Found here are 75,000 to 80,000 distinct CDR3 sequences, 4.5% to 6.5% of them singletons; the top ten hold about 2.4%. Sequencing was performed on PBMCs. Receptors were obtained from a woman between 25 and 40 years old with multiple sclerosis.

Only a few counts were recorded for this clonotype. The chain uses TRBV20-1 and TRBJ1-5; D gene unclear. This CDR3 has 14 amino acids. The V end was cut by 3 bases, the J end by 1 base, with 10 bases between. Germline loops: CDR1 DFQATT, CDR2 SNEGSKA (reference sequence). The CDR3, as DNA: TGCAGTGCTAGGGGTAGGATCAGCAATCAGCCCCAGCATTTT. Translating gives CSARGRISNQPQHF.

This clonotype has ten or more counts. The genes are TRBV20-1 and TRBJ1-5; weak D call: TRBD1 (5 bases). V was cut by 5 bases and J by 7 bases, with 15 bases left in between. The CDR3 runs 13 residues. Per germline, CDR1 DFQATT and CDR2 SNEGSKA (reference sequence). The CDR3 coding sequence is TGCAGTGCTCAATGGGGGGATGGACAGCCCCAGCATTTT. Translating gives CSAQWGDGQPQHF.

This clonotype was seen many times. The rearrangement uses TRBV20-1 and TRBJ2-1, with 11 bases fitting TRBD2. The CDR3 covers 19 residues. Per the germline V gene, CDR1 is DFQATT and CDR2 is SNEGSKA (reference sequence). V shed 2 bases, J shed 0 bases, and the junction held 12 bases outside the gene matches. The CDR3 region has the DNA TGCAGTGCTAGAAGTCCGGGACTAGCGGTTTCGAGCTCCTACAATGAGCAGTTCTTC. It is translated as CSARSPGLAVSSSYNEQFF.

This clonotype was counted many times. CDR3 nucleotides: TGCAGTGCTAGTGGTTGGGGGGACATGAGCACAGATACGCAGTATTTT. The encoded protein is CSASGWGDMSTDTQYF. The V and J genes are TRBV20-1 and TRBJ2-3; D is tentatively TRBD1 or TRBD2 (6 bases each). Germline CDR1 reads DFQATT; CDR2 reads SNEGSKA (reference sequence). The CDR3 totals 16 residues. The V and J ends lost 3 bases and 0 bases respectively, with 16 bases between them.

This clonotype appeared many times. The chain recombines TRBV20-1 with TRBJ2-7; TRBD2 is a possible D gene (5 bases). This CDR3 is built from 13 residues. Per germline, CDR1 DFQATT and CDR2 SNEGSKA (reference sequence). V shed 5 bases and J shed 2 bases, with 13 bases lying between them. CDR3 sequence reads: CSASRTETYEQYF. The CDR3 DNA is TGCAGTGCTTCTAGGACTGAAACCTACGAGCAGTACTTC.